These 8 T cell receptor beta chains came from one sample sequenced in a study of cytomegalovirus exposure and HLA in healthy donors. PCR primers comprised 60 Vbeta and 13 Jbeta primers. Clones were read by immunoSEQ multiplex PCR, and TCRdb kept only the in-frame ones, dropping some. The data show approximately 150,000 clones, more than 60% seen once. Sequenced: PBMCs. The receptors were gathered from a man aged 40-49 years in good health and CMV-seronegative.

This clone occurred once. The genes are TRBV7-8 and TRBJ1-1; D not resolved. The germline CDR1 and CDR2 sequences are SGHVS and FQNEAQ. Trimming took 5 bases from V and 1 from J, leaving 8 bases between them. The CDR3 spans 13 residues. The CDR3 loop is CASSERRNTEAFF. The CDR3, as DNA: TGTGCCAGCAGCGAGAGGAGGAACACTGAAGCTTTCTTT.

The count of this clone is one. This chain joins TRBV5-4 and TRBJ2-3; 8 bases align to TRBD2. The CDR3 totals 14 residues. V shed 3 bases and J 2 bases; nucleotides not matched to a gene: 2. CDR1 is SGHNT, CDR2 YYREEE, per germline (reference sequence). The CDR3 loop is CASSSGLATDTQYF. The CDR3 DNA follows: TGTGCCAGCAGCTCAGGACTAGCCACAGATACGCAGTATTTT.

This chain connects TRBV12-5 to TRBJ2-7; TRBD2 agrees at 9 bases. The CDR3 runs to 11 residues. Germline loops: CDR1 LGHNT, CDR2 FRNRAP. The V segment lost 7 bases and the J segment 7 bases; nucleotides outside the gene matches: 2. CDR3 loop: CASAAGGEQYF. The CDR3 DNA reads TGTGCTAGTGCCGCGGGAGGGGAGCAGTACTTC.

The rearrangement joins TRBV5-1 to TRBJ2-5; D remains ambiguous. V was trimmed by 1 base and J by 5 bases, leaving 9 bases between them. The length of the CDR3 is 13 residues. Germline lookup yields CDR1 SGHRS and CDR2 YFSETQ. The DNA for the CDR3 is TGCGCCAGCAGCTTGTCCAGCGACGAGACCCAGTACTTC. Encoded protein: CASSLSSDETQYF.

This clone was detected only a few times. This chain connects TRBV6-5 to TRBJ2-2, with D perhaps TRBD1 (6 bases). This CDR3 contains 15 residues. Trimming stripped 5 bases from V and 3 bases from J, with 13 bases between. Germline V CDR1 and CDR2: MNHEY, SVGAGI. Here the CDR3 DNA reads TGTGCCAGCAGTACACGGACAGATTACACCGGGGAGCTGTTTTTT. Translation: CASSTRTDYTGELFF.

The chain combines TRBV9 with TRBJ1-6; tentatively, D is TRBD1 (6 bases). There are 13 residues in the CDR3. V was trimmed by 6 bases and J by 6 bases, leaving 10 bases between them. The germline gives CDR1 SGDLS, CDR2 YYNGEE. The DNA for the CDR3 is TGTGCCAGCATGGGACAAGTTAATTCACCCCTCCACTTT. It translates to CASMGQVNSPLHF.

The CDR3 protein is CASSPSGGGPDTQYF. Here the CDR3 DNA reads TGTGCCAGCTCACCAAGCGGGGGGGGGCCAGATACGCAGTATTTT. V and J are TRBV18 and TRBJ2-3; 10 bases are a match to TRBD2. Germline V gene lookup returns CDR1 KGHSH and CDR2 LQKENI. J lost 4 bases, V lost 2 bases, and 3 bases had no gene match. This CDR3 is 15 amino acids long. The variable domain in full, completed from reference TRBV18 and TRBJ2-3, reads NAGVMQNPRHLVRRRGQEARLRCSPMKGHSHVYWYRQLPEEGLKFMVYLQKENIIDESGMPKERFSAEFPKEGPSILRIQQVVRGDSAAYFCASSPSGGGPDTQYFGPGTRLTVL.

This clone appeared a single time. The rearrangement joins TRBV7-2 to TRBJ2-2; 15 bases map to TRBD2. This CDR3 has 18 residues. J gave up 3 bases and V 3 bases, and 5 bases lay outside the gene matches. CDR1 is SGHTA, CDR2 FQGNSA, per germline. This chain's CDR3 is CASSLGLAGGRYTGELFF. DNA for the CDR3: TGTGCCAGCAGCTTGGGACTAGCGGGGGGCAGGTACACCGGGGAGCTGTTTTTT. The variable domain in full, completed from reference TRBV7-2 and TRBJ2-2, reads GAGVSQSPSNKVTEKGKDVELRCDPISGHTALYWYRQSLGQGLEFLIYFQGNSAPDKSGLPSDRFSAERTGGSVSTLTIQRTQQEDSAVYLCASSLGLAGGRYTGELFFGEGSRLTVL.